The clone carrying this T cell receptor (beta chain) came up once. This record belongs to a study of CD8 T cells in ankylosing spondylitis. MiXCR was run by TCRdb on the 5' RACE reads, yielding one entry per CDR3 protein. The sample consists of 200,000 to 300,000 distinct CDR3 sequences, about 24% of them appearing once. V shed 4 bases, J shed 4 bases, and the junction held 6 bases outside the gene matches. This CDR3 comprises 14 residues. The germline V gene has CDR1 DFQATT and CDR2 SNEGSKA (reference sequence). The gene calls are TRBV20-1 and TRBJ2-3; 9 nucleotides agree with TRBD1. The source material was blood, either unsorted or a sorted T cell fraction (not recorded which). This receptor was identified in a male donor with ankylosing spondylitis or in good health (not recorded which). The CDR3 loop is CSAIRDRAPDTQYF. The CDR3 DNA reads as TGCAGTGCTATCCGGGACAGGGCCCCAGATACGCAGTATTTT.